Reported below is one TCR beta chain. Its antigen specificity is not known. No per-base quality is available; no much larger clone lies one base away. This specimen belongs to a study of CD8 T cells in ankylosing spondylitis (dated by TCRdb to 2016 to 2017). A note on the overall study: The study profiled T cell receptor beta repertoires in healthy donors and ankylosing spondylitis patients to find disease-linked TCR variants. Samples of peripheral blood were taken, and for ankylosing spondylitis patients, synovial fluid was collected as well. In total, the full study cohort was made up of roughly 100 healthy donors and 25 ankylosing spondylitis patients.

The junction shows trimming of 1 base on V and 4 bases on J, plus 11 bases between the germline ends. Including cysteine and phenylalanine, the CDR3 has 15 amino acids. Kept here is only the CDR3 DNA, which spans 45 bases and is read in frame from base 1. The germline V gene supplies CDR1 KGHDR and CDR2 SFDVKD. TCRdb lists the instrument as Illumina HiSeq 2500. TCR beta libraries were prepared by quantitative 5'-RACE with molecular barcodes. The source study handled its data this way. To identify disease-linked TCR variants, a new computational method was used, one built on a probabilistic model of VDJ rearrangement. The public sequencing data were trimmed at Q25 with fastp and processed into clonotypes with MiXCR by TCRdb, which kept only in-frame beta chains. Identical CDR3 protein sequences are pooled into one entry, listed with their most common genes and DNA. The V and J calls follow TCRdb's processing rather than the paper's. The sample has some 54,000 distinct CDR3 sequences on record, approximately 7% of them singletons. Jointly, the top ten make up about 8.1% of the sample.

General conclusions and limits of the study: A TCR beta motif made up of several highly homologous amino acid variants appeared to be characteristic of blood from ankylosing spondylitis patients. The disease-linked clones had a CD8+ phenotype and were found at relatively low frequencies in peripheral blood. Significant enrichment of the disease-linked clones was reported in matched synovial fluid samples from ankylosing spondylitis patients. Some motif variants had previously been reported in the synovial fluid and blood of reactive arthritis patients, which suggests shared mechanisms of disease initiation.

Source material: blood, either unsorted or a sorted T cell fraction (not recorded which). The TCR comes from a female donor with ankylosing spondylitis or in good health (not recorded which). The chain uses TRBV24-1 and TRBJ2-3, with a weak D call of TRBD1 (6 bases match). The nucleotides are TGTGCCACCAGTGATTTCGTGGGGGCCGCAGATACGCAGTATTTT. Translated, this gives CATSDFVGAADTQYF.